Listed below are T cell receptor beta chains from one sample, sequenced in a study of T cells in Graves' hyperthyroidism and ophthalmopathy. TCRdb analysed the multiplex PCR reads with MiXCR anew, one entry per CDR3 protein. The data hold about 550,000 distinct CDR3 sequences, with more than 20% observed a single time. The sample was blood. Receptors originate from a man aged 18 to 29 with Graves' hyperthyroidism. Both conserved end residues are part of each CDR3. The D gene is left open where the match is weak. The size of a clone is reported for some rows only, either as once, few or many, or as a class for expanded clones.

j_call v_call d_call clone_size cdr3_nt cdr3_aa
TRBJ1-6 TRBV6-5 . few TGTGCCAGCAGTCTGAAAGCAGGGGCCGGTATCTCACCCCTCCACTTT CASSLKAGAGISPLHF
TRBJ1-1 TRBV12-3/TRBV12-4 . many TGTGCCAGCAGCATACCGGGGGGGGAAAAAGCTTTCTTT CASSIPGGEKAFF
TRBJ2-7 TRBV6-5 . . TGTGCCAGCAGTCCCTCGACAGAACTCTACGAGCAGTACTTC CASSPSTELYEQYF
TRBJ1-2 TRBV7-2 . . TGTGCCAGCAGCTTACAGGGATACGGTGGCTACACCTTC CASSLQGYGGYTF
TRBJ1-2 TRBV2 TRBD1 many TGTGCCAGCAGATCAGACAGGGGTTTTGGCTACACCTTC CASRSDRGFGYTF
TRBJ2-5 TRBV11-2 TRBD1 . TGTGCCAGCAGCTTAGGAACAGGGGCCCAAGAGACCCAGTACTTC CASSLGTGAQETQYF
TRBJ2-2 TRBV2 TRBD2 many TGTGCCAGCAGGAAGGGACTAGCGGGGGGGCCTAGCACCGGGGAGCTGTTTTTT CASRKGLAGGPSTGELFF
TRBJ1-5 TRBV10-3 . many TGTGCCATCAGTGAGTCTGGGAATAGCAATCAGCCCCAGCATTTT CAISESGNSNQPQHF
TRBJ1-5 TRBV28 . . TGTGCCAGCAGTTTCCCCCGGGATTCCTACAATCAGCCCCAGCATTTT CASSFPRDSYNQPQHF
TRBJ1-1 TRBV4-1 . many TGCGCCAGCAGCCCAATTGGACGGGCTAAAGGGTCTGAAGCTTTCTTT CASSPIGRAKGSEAFF
TRBJ1-2 TRBV12-3/TRBV12-4 TRBD1 . TGTGCCAGCGTGGGGACAGGCTATGGCTACACCTTC CASVGTGYGYTF
TRBJ2-2 TRBV12-3/TRBV12-4 . . TGTGCCACCTTAACAGGGCCCATCGGGGAGCTGTTTTTT CATLTGPIGELFF
TRBJ2-2 TRBV6-2/TRBV6-3 . many TGTGCCAGCAGTCCGGGGGATCCTGGGGTAGTAGTGGACACCGGGGAGCTGTTTTTT CASSPGDPGVVVDTGELFF
TRBJ1-2 TRBV6-5 . many TGTGCCAGCGGAGGGGCCAGCTATGGCTACACCTTC CASGGASYGYTF
TRBJ2-5 TRBV24-1 . many TGTGCCACTTCGGACAGGAGGGGGCAAGAGACCCAGTACTTC CATSDRRGQETQYF
TRBJ1-1 TRBV20-1 . . TGCAGTGCTAGAAGGGGTATTACTGAAGCTTTCTTT CSARRGITEAFF
TRBJ1-5 TRBV2 . . TGTGCCAGCATAAAGGCGGTCAATCAGCCCCAGCATTTT CASIKAVNQPQHF
TRBJ1-1 TRBV12-3/TRBV12-4 . many TGTGCCAGCAGTTCCACAGGGAAAACTGAAGCTTTCTTT CASSSTGKTEAFF
TRBJ2-2 TRBV28 TRBD2 . TGTGCCAGCATAGGAAGACTAGCGGGAGGGCGGAGCGGGGAGCTGTTTTTT CASIGRLAGGRSGELFF
TRBJ1-5 TRBV6-1 TRBD1 many TGTGCCAGCAGAACCGACAGGGGCCGGGATCAGCCCCAGCATTTT CASRTDRGRDQPQHF
TRBJ2-7 TRBV6-4 . . TGTGCCAGCAGTCTTCCAGGGGTCGAACAGTACTTC CASSLPGVEQYF
TRBJ2-7 TRBV5-6 . . TGTGCCAGCAGCAAAAGGACAGCCTACGAGCAGTACTTC CASSKRTAYEQYF
TRBJ2-2 TRBV6-5 TRBD2 many TGTGCCAGCAGTCCGGGACTAGCGGGGGTCGGGGAGCTGTTTTTT CASSPGLAGVGELFF
TRBJ2-3 TRBV24-1 . . TGTGCCACCAGTGATTTTGGCACAGATACGCAGTATTTT CATSDFGTDTQYF
TRBJ1-2 TRBV4-1 . many TGCGCCAGCAGCCAAGCAGGACAGTCCTATGGCTACACCTTC CASSQAGQSYGYTF
TRBJ2-7 TRBV28 TRBD1 many TGTGCCAGCAGTTCTTGGGGACAGGGTGACTACGAGCAGTACTTC CASSSWGQGDYEQYF
TRBJ1-5 TRBV11-2 . many TGTGCCAGCAGCTTAGTGGCGGAGACTCAGCCCCAGCATTTT CASSLVAETQPQHF
TRBJ2-7 TRBV4-2 . . TGTGCCAGCAGCCAAGAGAGTAGCGTCTCCTACGAGCAGTACTTC CASSQESSVSYEQYF
TRBJ2-5 TRBV2 . . TGTGCCAGCAGTTGGGGGGAGCGCCAAGAGACCCAGTACTTC CASSWGERQETQYF
TRBJ2-5 TRBV29-1 . . TGCAGCGCACCTTGGACAAGCGGTCCAAGTGCAACCCAGTACTTC CSAPWTSGPSATQYF
TRBJ1-1 TRBV12-3/TRBV12-4 . many TGTGCCAGCAGTTGGGCAGGGGTTAACACTGAAGCTTTCTTT CASSWAGVNTEAFF
TRBJ2-2 TRBV4-1 . . TGCGCCAGCAGCCAAGATAGCAGCAGGGGCGGGGAGCTGTTTTTT CASSQDSSRGGELFF
TRBJ2-7 TRBV20-1 . many TGCAGTGCTAGAGATGGGGGGGCACGGGAGCAGTACTTC CSARDGGAREQYF
TRBJ1-6 TRBV5-1 TRBD1 few TGCGCCAGCAGCTCCGGTGGGACAGATAATTCACCCCTCCACTTT CASSSGGTDNSPLHF